The 5 T cell receptor beta chains listed next were all sequenced from one sample in a study of blood T cells in healthy people across ages. Combining a sample-barcoded 5' primer with a J-beta primer mix, a second PCR ran for roughly 6 to 12 cycles. TCRdb passed the 5' RACE reads through MiXCR, listing each CDR3 protein once. The profile covers 800,000 or so distinct CDR3 sequences, with under 80% appearing a single time and about a quarter taken by the ten largest. The specimen sequenced was blood. Receptors were obtained from a man younger than 45 in good health.

This clonotype was seen just once. This chain links TRBV18 with TRBJ2-5, with D possibly being TRBD1 or TRBD2 (6 bases each). Germline values: CDR1 KGHSH, CDR2 LQKENI. Deletions cut 2 bases from V and 5 bases from J, with 21 bases between. The CDR3 loop spans 17 amino acids. The CDR3 loop reads CASSPRKGGQSEETQYF. The DNA of the CDR3 is TGTGCCAGCTCACCAAGGAAGGGGGGCCAATCGGAGGAGACCCAGTACTTC.

V is TRBV30 and J is TRBJ2-5; TRBD1 matches 7 bases. Near its end, the DNA agrees better with TRBJ2-7, so the J call may be wrong. CDR3 length equals 15 residues. Germline-derived CDR1 and CDR2 are GTSNPN and SVGIG (reference sequence). The CDR3 nucleotides are TGTGCCTGGAGTACGCGGACAGGCCTCAAGAACGAGCAGTACTTC. The encoded protein is CAWSTRTGLKNEQYF.

This CDR3 reads CASPRSRDWDSGANVLTF. The CDR3 region has the DNA TGTGCCAGCCCACGGTCCAGGGATTGGGACTCTGGGGCCAACGTCCTGACTTTC. J is TRBJ2-6 and V is TRBV6-1; TRBD1 is a possible D gene (5 bases). Per germline, CDR1 MNHNS and CDR2 SASEGT. Trimming pared 8 bases from V and 0 bases from J, leaving 20 bases between. This CDR3 is 18 amino acids long.

The V gene is TRBV20-1, the J gene TRBJ2-3; 8 nucleotides agree with TRBD2. Germline loops: CDR1 DFQATT, CDR2 SNEGSKA (reference sequence). This CDR3 comprises 16 residues. J gave up 3 bases and V 0 bases, and 8 bases lay outside the gene matches. The CDR3: CSARDAGGGRTDTQYF. The CDR3 nucleotides are TGCAGTGCTAGAGATGCCGGCGGGGGGAGGACAGATACGCAGTATTTT.

This clonotype was found once. The chain combines TRBV21-1 with TRBJ2-7; no check of the table's D call, TRBD2, against the DNA was made. TRBV21-1 is assigned pseudogene status. The CDR3 is made up of 12 amino acids. The DNA of the CDR3 is TGTGCCCCCAGGAGGTTCTCCTACGAGCAGTACTTC. This translates into CAPRRFSYEQYF.